Below, 2 T cell receptor beta chains from the same sample are listed, as sequenced in a study of blood T cells in healthy people across ages. Primed by a sample-barcoded 5' primer and a J-beta primer mix, a second PCR proceeded for roughly 7 to 12 cycles. TCRdb independently ran MiXCR on the 5' RACE reads; one entry per CDR3 protein. The repertoire holds approximately 940,000 distinct CDR3 sequences, with 40% to 60% as singletons. The source material was blood. The receptor set was obtained from a man under 40 in good health.

The gene calls are TRBV4-1 and TRBJ2-5, with D unresolved. This CDR3 is 14 amino acids long. Germline V gene sequence: CDR1 MGHRA, CDR2 YSYEKL. Trimming stripped 0 bases from V and 11 bases from J, with 16 bases between. In DNA form, the CDR3 reads TGCGCCAGCAGCCAAGATAATGGCGGCAATGAGCAGTACTTC. Translated, it gives CASSQDNGGNEQYF.

This clonotype was seen only a few times. The rearrangement links TRBV4-1 to TRBJ1-2; possibly TRBD1 for D (6 bases). V gave up 4 bases and J gave up 3 bases, with 15 bases separating them. The CDR3 sequence is 15 residues long. Germline V gene lookup returns CDR1 MGHRA and CDR2 YSYEKL. The CDR3 sequence is CASSPSLGGDYGYTF. The CDR3 DNA is TGCGCCAGCAGCCCCTCCCTAGGGGGGGACTATGGCTACACCTTC.